A selection of T cell receptor beta chains follows, all from one sample in a study of T cell changes during pregnancy in multiple sclerosis. Using immunoSEQ multiplex PCR, the repertoire was profiled, and TCRdb retains in-frame clones only, with some absent. This sample has 78,000 or so clones; around 92% occur once, and the top ten carry 1.4%. Sequencing was performed on peripheral blood, taken before pregnancy. These receptor sequences come from a female donor with multiple sclerosis, enrolled in a pregnancy study. Both conserved end residues are part of each CDR3. A D gene is named only where the DNA matches it firmly. Rows may omit the clone size; those that give it use once, few, many or a size class.

TRBJ1-1,once,.,TRBV7-9,TGTGCCAGCAGCTGGACCTCACGGGGGAGCACTGAAGCTTTCTTT,CASSWTSRGSTEAFF
TRBJ1-2,.,TRBD1,TRBV19,TGTGCCAGTAGTCCGAGGGGACAGCTTAACTATGGCTACACCTTC,CASSPRGQLNYGYTF
TRBJ2-5,once,TRBD2,TRBV5-4,TGTGCCAGCAGCTGGCTGACGGTCGGGACGAGCGGGGGACAAGAGACCCAGTACTTC,CASSWLTVGTSGGQETQYF
TRBJ2-7,few,TRBD1,TRBV2,TGTGCCAGCATCCTCCCAGGGGGAACGTACGAGCAGTACTTC,CASILPGGTYEQYF
TRBJ2-1,.,TRBD2,TRBV5-1,TGCGCCAGCAGCTTGGCCAAAGCGGGGGGCCTCTCCTACAATGAGCAGTTCTTC,CASSLAKAGGLSYNEQFF
TRBJ2-2,.,TRBD2,TRBV5-1,TGCGCCAGCAGCTTGTCAGCGGGGGTCCCCACCGGGGAGCTGTTTTTT,CASSLSAGVPTGELFF
TRBJ2-3,.,.,TRBV27,TGTGCCAGCAGTGTCCTGACAGGGCGGGGGGTTTCGGATACGCAGTATTTT,CASSVLTGRGVSDTQYF
TRBJ2-7,.,.,TRBV6-1,TGTGCCAGCAGTGACGTAGCCTACGAGCAGTACTTC,CASSDVAYEQYF
TRBJ1-5,.,.,TRBV6-9,TGTGCCAGCAGCCCAACAGGTGGGGGCAATCAGCCCCAGCATTTT,CASSPTGGGNQPQHF
TRBJ2-1,.,TRBD2,TRBV7-3,TGTGCCAGCAGACTTAGCGGGGGGTCAAACAATGAGCAGTTCTTC,CASRLSGGSNNEQFF
TRBJ2-7,.,.,TRBV5-6,TGTGCCAGCAGCCCCGGGTCCTTCGAGCAGTACTTC,CASSPGSFEQYF
TRBJ2-2,.,.,TRBV1,TGCACCAGCAGCCCCAGGACTAGCGGGGACGGGGAGCTGTTTTTT,CTSSPRTSGDGELFF
TRBJ2-7,.,.,TRBV5-4,TGTGCCAGCAGCTTCCGGGACAACTACGAGCAGTACTTC,CASSFRDNYEQYF
TRBJ2-7,few,.,TRBV4-1,TGCGCCACCCTCCCCAGGGCCGGGTACTTC,CATLPRAGYF
TRBJ1-5,.,.,TRBV18,TGTGCCAGCTCACAGGGGGAGGGTAATCAGCCCCAGCATTTT,CASSQGEGNQPQHF
TRBJ1-2,.,.,TRBV5-1,TGCGCCAGCAGCTCCGGGACGGGGAGGCGAGGCTACACCTTC,CASSSGTGRRGYTF
TRBJ2-1,.,.,TRBV14,TGTGCCAGCAGCCAAGGCTCGAGCTCCTACAATGAGCAGTTCTTC,CASSQGSSSYNEQFF
TRBJ2-3,.,TRBD2,TRBV2,TGTGCCAGCAGTGTTGGCCTTAGCGGGAGCCCCACAGATACGCAGTATTTT,CASSVGLSGSPTDTQYF
TRBJ1-6,.,TRBD1,TRBV5-1,TGCGCCAGCAGCGGGACAGGCTTAAATTCACCCCTCCACTTT,CASSGTGLNSPLHF
TRBJ1-1,.,TRBD1,TRBV29-1,TGCAGCGTCCAACCCTTAAAGACAGGGTTGTACACTGAAGCTTTCTTT,CSVQPLKTGLYTEAFF
TRBJ1-1,.,.,TRBV11-3,TGTGCCAGCAGCTTATCTTCAGTGAACACTGAAGCTTTCTTT,CASSLSSVNTEAFF
TRBJ2-2,.,.,TRBV19,TGTGCCAGTAGTTCCTACAGGGTAACCGGGGAGCTGTTTTTT,CASSSYRVTGELFF
TRBJ2-2,.,.,TRBV9,TGTGCCAGCAGCGTAGAACTAGGACCCCACCTAGACACCGGGGAGCTGTTTTTT,CASSVELGPHLDTGELFF
TRBJ1-5,once,.,TRBV6-1,TGTGCCAGCAGAGATCAGGGTCTAGGAAATCAGCCCCAGCATTTT,CASRDQGLGNQPQHF
TRBJ2-1,.,.,TRBV13,TGTGCCAGCAGTTCGTCAGGGTATGAGCAGTTCTTC,CASSSSGYEQFF
TRBJ1-2,.,.,TRBV5-8,TGTGCCAGCAGTTCCGGTGACAACCCCCTATACTATGGCTACACCTTC,CASSSGDNPLYYGYTF
TRBJ1-2,.,TRBD1,TRBV5-6,TGTGCCAGCAGCTGGGGACAGACCAACTATGGCTACACCTTC,CASSWGQTNYGYTF
TRBJ2-3,.,TRBD1,TRBV19,TGTGCCAGTAGGACGGGACAGTCAGATACGCAGTATTTT,CASRTGQSDTQYF
TRBJ2-5,.,TRBD1,TRBV6-1,TGTGCCAGCAGTGAGGGACAGGGGGCTTTCGAGACCCAGTACTTC,CASSEGQGAFETQYF
TRBJ1-4,once,.,TRBV10-3,TGTGCCATCAGTGATGGAGGAGTTAGTGAAAAACTGTTTTTT,CAISDGGVSEKLFF
TRBJ1-2,.,TRBD1,TRBV19,TGTGCCAGTACAACTTCAGGGACAGGGCCTGGCTACACCTTC,CASTTSGTGPGYTF
TRBJ1-6,.,.,TRBV19,TGTGCCAGTAGTGCGGCACCTTCGGGTAATTCACCCCTCCACTTT,CASSAAPSGNSPLHF
TRBJ1-6,.,.,TRBV5-4,TGTGCCAGCAGTCCGCGGGGGGGTGGTTCACCCCTCCACTTT,CASSPRGGGSPLHF
TRBJ2-1,.,TRBD2,TRBV7-6,TGTGCCAGCAGCGTTTCTTTAGCGGGCGGGGCCAGGGTCTCCTACAATGAGCAGTTCTTC,CASSVSLAGGARVSYNEQFF
TRBJ2-7,once,TRBD2,TRBV27,TGTGCCAGCAGTTTAAGGGGGACTAGCGGGGTGTACGAGCAGTACTTC,CASSLRGTSGVYEQYF
TRBJ1-2,.,TRBD1,TRBV11-2,TGTGCCAGCAGCTCCCCCAGAAGGACAGGCCAAAGGCTTAACTATGGCTACACCTTC,CASSSPRRTGQRLNYGYTF
TRBJ2-5,.,.,TRBV7-7,TGTGCTAGCAGCGCCGGATCCGGGGAAGAGACCCAGTACTTC,CASSAGSGEETQYF
TRBJ2-1,.,.,TRBV10-3,TGTGCCATCAGCGAACCCGCTAGCTTAAGCTCCTACAATGAGCAGTTCTTC,CAISEPASLSSYNEQFF
TRBJ1-2,.,.,TRBV7-2,TGTGCCAGCAGCCTAGGAGGGTGGGACTATGGCTACACCTTC,CASSLGGWDYGYTF
TRBJ1-3,medium-sized,.,TRBV4-1,TGCGCCAGCGCCACTTCGCGGGGCTCTGGAAACACCATATATTTT,CASATSRGSGNTIYF
TRBJ2-5,.,.,TRBV2,TGTGCCAGCAGTGGCGGGGTGTACCAAGAGACCCAGTACTTC,CASSGGVYQETQYF
TRBJ1-2,.,.,TRBV6-5,TGTGCCAGCAGTTACTCGGGAGGGGAAGATGGCTACACCTTC,CASSYSGGEDGYTF
TRBJ2-7,.,.,TRBV15,TGTGCCACCAGCAAGGGGGAATTCGACTACGAGCAGTACTTC,CATSKGEFDYEQYF
TRBJ2-1,.,TRBD2,TRBV9,TGTGCCAGCAGCGCCCTAGCGGGGTCCTACAATGAGCAGTTCTTC,CASSALAGSYNEQFF
TRBJ2-1,.,.,TRBV5-1,TGCGCCAGCCGACATGCGACAAACTCCTACAATGAGCAGTTCTTC,CASRHATNSYNEQFF
TRBJ2-3,.,.,TRBV9,TGTGCCAGCAGCCTATCGGCGGGAAGCACAGATACGCAGTATTTT,CASSLSAGSTDTQYF
TRBJ2-7,.,TRBD1,TRBV19,TGTGCCAGTAGTATCGGACAGGGGGGATCCTACGAGCAGTACTTC,CASSIGQGGSYEQYF
TRBJ2-7,.,.,TRBV13,TGTGCCAGCACCGACAGCCCTTCCTACGAGCAGTACTTC,CASTDSPSYEQYF
TRBJ1-2,.,.,TRBV19,TGTGCCAGTATCTTTGGCTACACCTTC,CASIFGYTF
TRBJ2-1,.,TRBD2,TRBV6-1,TGTGCCAGCAGTGTAAAAGCGGGGGGGTCCTACAATGAGCAGTTCTTC,CASSVKAGGSYNEQFF
TRBJ2-1,.,.,TRBV10-1,TGCGCCAGCAGTGCCGAGAGGCTAGGTAATGAGCAGTTCTTC,CASSAERLGNEQFF
TRBJ1-6,.,TRBD1,TRBV10-3,TGTGCCATCAGTGACCGTGGGGCTCCCCAGGGGGTCCTCCACTTT,CAISDRGAPQGVLHF
TRBJ1-4,.,TRBD1,TRBV18,TGTGCCAGCTCCGCAACTACCTTGACAGGGATTAATGAAAAACTGTTTTTT,CASSATTLTGINEKLFF
TRBJ2-1,.,TRBD2,TRBV30,TGTGCCTGGAGTGTACTTTTCGGGGAGGGAATCGAGCAGTTCTTC,CAWSVLFGEGIEQFF
TRBJ1-2,.,.,TRBV30,TGTGCCTGGAGTCCCAGCGCCCATGGCTACACCTTC,CAWSPSAHGYTF
TRBJ2-2,.,.,TRBV9,TGTGCCAGCAGCGTAGCCCGGGGTAACACCGGGGAGCTGTTTTTT,CASSVARGNTGELFF
TRBJ1-1,.,TRBD1,TRBV6-5,TGTGCCAGCAGTTACGGCCGACAGGGGGCGGGCACTGAAGCTTTCTTT,CASSYGRQGAGTEAFF
TRBJ1-1,.,.,TRBV7-9,TGTGCCAGCAGCCCTCGGGTGGAGGTGGACCGCACTGAAGCTTTCTTT,CASSPRVEVDRTEAFF
TRBJ1-1,.,.,TRBV6-5,TGTGCCAGCAGTTACGGGTTAGCGGGCACTGAAGCTTTCTTT,CASSYGLAGTEAFF
TRBJ1-2,.,.,TRBV5-1,TGCGCCAGCAGCTTGGACAGCTATGGCTACACCTTC,CASSLDSYGYTF